The clone carrying this T cell receptor (beta chain) was recorded a few times. The target antigen is unknown. The germline gives CDR1 MDHEN, CDR2 SYDVKM. The CDR3 runs to 15 residues. The V end lost 6 bases, the J end lost 4 bases, and 15 bases lay between the germline ends. This sample was included in a study of blood T cells in healthy people across ages. Combining a sample-barcoded 5' primer with a J-beta primer mix, a second PCR ran for 7 to 11 cycles. Every individual sample yielded 2.5 million or more paired-end reads (each containing CDR3). From the 5' RACE reads, TCRdb called clonotypes with MiXCR, one entry per CDR3 protein. The sample includes about 630,000 distinct CDR3 sequences, roughly 21% of them seen just once. Study-wide points: In older individuals, TCR beta diversity per million T cells was lower, falling roughly linearly with age.

The receptor comes from a man aged 70 or older in good health. The sample taken for sequencing was blood. The rearrangement uses TRBV28 and TRBJ2-2; D is possibly TRBD1 (6 bases). The CDR3 spells CASSTDRSSTGELFF. The CDR3 nucleotides read TGTGCCAGCAGCACCGACAGGTCGAGCACCGGGGAGCTGTTTTTT.